The clone carrying this T cell receptor (beta chain) was recorded at least ten times. Its matching antigen is unknown. The V segment lost 4 bases and the J segment 4 bases; nucleotides outside the gene matches: 8. This CDR3 has 14 residues. CDR1 and CDR2 (germline): SQVTM, ANQGSEA. Unique molecular identifiers were attached to individual cDNA molecules during library preparation. TCRdb re-analysed the RACE reads in MiXCR, keeping a single row per CDR3 protein. This sample has 300,000 to 450,000 distinct CDR3 sequences, with more than 4.5% found just once. Time point of the sample: patch test 1, 2 weeks after DPC sensitization. Treatment indicated: therapeutic diphenylcyclopropenone sensitization with weekly scalp DPC. Unfractionated whole blood was the source of the extracted total RNA. This specimen belongs to a study of human T cells and chemical hapten exposure. Study results and caveats: Patch test score was positively correlated with the counts of TCRs that had expanded at PT1.

The V gene is TRBV29-1, the J gene TRBJ1-2, with 8 bases identical to TRBD1. Here the sequenced sample was whole blood, taken in connection with sensitization to the hapten diphenylcyclopropenone (DPC). This TCR came from a woman aged 45-59 years with alopecia areata. Some clones in this sample may be carry-over from other donors' samples. The DNA for the CDR3 is TGCAGCGTTGGGACAGGGAAAGGCGGCTATGGCTACACCTTC. Its protein is CSVGTGKGGYGYTF.